These 24 T cell receptor beta chains came from one sample sequenced in a study of CD4+ T cells in melanoma. Generated by immunoSEQ multiplex PCR, the TCRdb table keeps only in-frame clones and is missing some. The sample shows 200 to 250 clones, around 50% of them seen only once. These receptors came from a human donor with melanoma.

This chain connects TRBV27 to TRBJ2-1; TRBD1 agrees at 11 bases. Germline V lookup: CDR1 MNHEY, CDR2 SMNVEV (reference sequence). The CDR3 contains 14 residues. Trimming took 9 bases from V and 8 from J; bases not matched to a gene: 9. The CDR3 loop reads CARSWTGGQDEQFF. The CDR3 nucleotides read TGTGCCAGGTCCTGGACAGGGGGCCAGGATGAGCAGTTCTTC.

This chain joins TRBV4-3 and TRBJ2-1; D might be TRBD2 (6 bases). Trimming stripped 1 base from V and 5 bases from J, with 15 bases between. The CDR3 is made up of 16 amino acids. Germline V gene data show CDR1 as LGHNA and CDR2 as YSLEER. This CDR3 reads CASSQVAGGVHNEQFF. CDR3 DNA: TGCGCCAGCAGCCAAGTGGCTGGAGGGGTCCACAATGAGCAGTTCTTC.

This clone was recorded only once. The chain has TRBV9 and TRBJ1-3; D gene unclear. Trimming pared 4 bases from V and 0 bases from J, leaving 17 bases between. The CDR3 is made up of 17 amino acids. In germline, CDR1 is SGDLS, CDR2 YYNGEE. The CDR3 here is CASSPRLGPRSGNTIYF. The CDR3 nucleotides read TGTGCCAGCAGCCCCCGGTTGGGCCCCCGCTCTGGAAACACCATATATTTT. Full variable domain (missing parts from reference TRBV9 and TRBJ1-3): DSGVTQTPKHLITATGQRVTLRCSPRSGDLSVYWYQQSLDQGLQFLIQYYNGEERAKGNILERFSAQQFPDLHSELNLSSLELGDSALYFCASSPRLGPRSGNTIYFGEGSWLTVV.

The chain couples TRBV7-3 to TRBJ2-2, with TRBD2 identical over 14 bases. This CDR3 region has 17 residues. Trimming removed 1 base from V and 5 bases from J; junction bases left unmatched: 3. The germline V gene has CDR1 SGHTA and CDR2 FQGTGA. This chain's CDR3 is CASSLMGTSGGTGELFF. The CDR3 DNA reads TGTGCCAGCAGCTTAATGGGGACTAGCGGGGGAACCGGGGAGCTGTTTTTT.

The rearrangement joins TRBV18 to TRBJ1-5; 8 bases agree with TRBD1. This CDR3 region has 18 residues. The V gene's germline CDR1 is KGHSH and CDR2 LQKENI. J was trimmed by 5 bases and V by 3 bases; bases with no gene match: 15. The CDR3 spells CASSPSPTGTGGDQPQHF. DNA for the CDR3: TGTGCCAGCTCACCTTCCCCTACCGGGACAGGAGGGGATCAGCCCCAGCATTTT. The full variable domain, in which reference TRBV18 and TRBJ1-5 provide the parts outside the CDR3, is NAGVMQNPRHLVRRRGQEARLRCSPMKGHSHVYWYRQLPEEGLKFMVYLQKENIIDESGMPKERFSAEFPKEGPSILRIQQVVRGDSAAYFCASSPSPTGTGGDQPQHFGDGTRLSIL.

There are a few counts of this clone. The chain employs TRBV16 and TRBJ1-1; D is unresolved. CDR3 length: 14 residues. The germline gives CDR1 KGHSY, CDR2 FQNENV. The ends were cut back, 2 bases at V and 0 bases at J, with 7 bases in the middle. The CDR3 bases are TGTGCCAGCAGCCAAGGGCAGATGAACACTGAAGCTTTCTTT. It encodes CASSQGQMNTEAFF. The full variable domain, with the rest looked up from reference TRBV16 and TRBJ1-1, is GEEVAQTPKHLVRGEGQKAKLYCAPIKGHSYVFWYQQVLKNEFKFLISFQNENVFDETGMPKERFSAKCLPNSPCSLEIQATKLEDSAVYFCASSQGQMNTEAFFGQGTRLTVV.

The chain joins TRBV19 to TRBJ2-6, with 12 bases that match TRBD1. V dropped 5 bases and J dropped 4; count of bases not matched to a gene: 3. Germline V gives CDR1 LNHDA, CDR2 SQIVND (reference sequence). The CDR3 length is 16 residues. DNA for the CDR3: TGTGCCAGTAGTGGGACAGGGGGCCGCGGGGCCAACGTCCTGACTTTC. Protein product: CASSGTGGRGANVLTF. Full variable domain (outside the CDR3, taken from reference TRBV19 and TRBJ2-6): DGGITQSPKYLFRKEGQNVTLSCEQNLNHDAMYWYRQDPGQGLRLIYYSQIVNDFQKGDIAEGYSVSREKKESFPLTVTSAQKNPTAFYLCASSGTGGRGANVLTFGAGSRLTVL.

This chain joins TRBV14 and TRBJ2-5; D is unclear. Looked up from germline, CDR1 is SGHDN and CDR2 is FVKESK. This CDR3 comprises 15 residues. Trimming took 1 base from V and 2 from J, leaving 11 bases between them. The CDR3 nucleotides are TGTGCCAGCAGCCAAGGTTCCCCGGTGCAAGAGACCCAGTACTTC. Its protein is CASSQGSPVQETQYF.

The chain combines TRBV10-3 with TRBJ2-5; 12 bases align to TRBD2. Trimming cost V 6 bases and J 2 bases; bases outside gene matches: 1. The length of the CDR3 is 14 residues. Germline values: CDR1 ENHRY, CDR2 SYGVKD. Here the CDR3 DNA reads TGTGCCATCAGCCTAGCGGGGGGGCAAGAGACCCAGTACTTC. It encodes CAISLAGGQETQYF.

This clone was seen a few times. The chain carries TRBV5-4 and TRBJ2-5; 8 bases map to TRBD1. The V gene's germline CDR1 is SGHNT and CDR2 YYREEE (reference sequence). V shed 3 bases and J 5 bases; nucleotides not matched to a gene: 3. This CDR3 is 13 amino acids long. The CDR3 loop reads CASSSRGLETQYF. The CDR3, as DNA: TGTGCCAGCAGCTCCAGGGGGCTGGAGACCCAGTACTTC. The full variable domain, rest sourced from reference TRBV5-4 and TRBJ2-5, is ETGVTQSPTHLIKTRGQQVTLRCSSQSGHNTVSWYQQALGQGPQFIFQYYREEENGRGNFPPRFSGLQFPNYSSELNVNALELDDSALYLCASSSRGLETQYFGPGTRLLVL.

V is TRBV5-4 and J is TRBJ1-1; a weak D match, TRBD1 (5 bases). The germline V and J ends were trimmed by 7 bases and 4 bases, with 23 bases remaining between them. Germline CDR1 and CDR2: SGHNT and YYREEE (reference sequence). This CDR3 comprises 16 residues. The CDR3 DNA reads TGTGCCAGCGGGCGGGAGGGCAGGGCGGCCTTCACTGAAGCTTTCTTT. Protein sequence: CASGREGRAAFTEAFF.

This sequence joins TRBV5-6 and TRBJ2-5, with a possible D match to TRBD2 (7 bases). V lost 2 bases to trimming and J lost 1 base, with 15 bases between them. CDR1 and CDR2 from the germline V gene are SGHDT and YYEEEE. This CDR3 comprises 16 residues. CDR3 sequence reads: CASSFRGGYGQETQYF. The CDR3 coding sequence is TGTGCCAGCAGCTTTAGGGGGGGGTACGGCCAAGAGACCCAGTACTTC.

This clone has more than one count but fewer than ten. This chain links TRBV5-4 with TRBJ2-5; 9 nucleotides match TRBD2. The CDR3 runs 16 residues. Germline values: CDR1 SGHNT, CDR2 YYREEE (reference sequence). Losses at the gene ends were 3 bases for V and 2 bases for J; bases not matched to a gene: 8. For the CDR3, the DNA is TGTGCCAGCAGCTCCCCCGTAGCGGGGGAACAAGAGACCCAGTACTTC. This translates into CASSSPVAGEQETQYF.

The chain uses TRBV19 and TRBJ1-2; weak D call: TRBD1 (5 bases). The CDR3 totals 16 residues. The germline V gene encodes CDR1 LNHDA and CDR2 SQIVND (reference sequence). Trimming removed 2 bases from V and 1 base from J, with 14 bases in between. CDR3 nucleotide sequence: TGTGCCAGTAGTATACCCGCCGCAGGGCTTAACTATGGCTACACCTTC. As protein: CASSIPAAGLNYGYTF.

V is TRBV27 and J is TRBJ1-2; TRBD1 might be the D (5 bases). This CDR3 is 14 amino acids long. CDR1 MNHEY and CDR2 SMNVEV come from the germline V gene (reference sequence). V was clipped by 2 bases and J by 4 bases, with 11 bases between them. CDR3 sequence: CASSLGGIPYGYTF. The CDR3 region has the DNA TGTGCCAGCAGTTTAGGGGGAATTCCCTATGGCTACACCTTC.

This sequence joins TRBV7-3 and TRBJ2-6; 7 nucleotides align to TRBD1. Germline CDR1 SGHTA, CDR2 FQGTGA. The CDR3 totals 14 residues. The V and J ends lost 8 bases and 2 bases, in that order; junction bases with no gene match: 3. CDR3 DNA sequence: TGTGCCAGCGGCACAGGGGCTGGGGCCAACGTCCTGACTTTC. It specifies CASGTGAGANVLTF.

J is TRBJ2-7 and V is TRBV18; 8 positions match TRBD1. The CDR3 is 16 residues long. Germline trimming cut 3 bases from V and 5 bases from J; bases unmatched to any gene: 12. Germline V gene lookup returns CDR1 KGHSH and CDR2 LQKENI. The chain's CDR3 is CASSPSTGVLADEQYF. The CDR3 region has the DNA TGTGCCAGCTCACCGTCGACAGGGGTGTTGGCGGACGAGCAGTACTTC.

This chain links TRBV9 with TRBJ2-3; D is possibly TRBD1 or TRBD2 (5 bases each). Germline assignment: CDR1 SGDLS and CDR2 YYNGEE. V shed 4 bases and J shed 0 bases, with 9 bases lying between them. The CDR3 is 14 residues long. The CDR3 sequence: CASSTWDSTDTQYF. CDR3 DNA: TGTGCCAGCAGCACCTGGGACAGCACAGATACGCAGTATTTT.

This clone was observed a handful of times. This chain uses TRBV5-4 with TRBJ2-2; 11 bases are shared with TRBD1. Germline V CDR1 and CDR2: SGHNT, YYREEE (reference sequence). V lost 3 bases, J lost 4 bases, and 2 bases stayed unmatched. The length of the CDR3 is 15 residues. CDR3 residues: CASSSGTGGTGELFF. CDR3 in DNA: TGTGCCAGCAGCTCCGGGACAGGGGGCACCGGGGAGCTGTTTTTT.

This sequence joins TRBV11-2 and TRBJ2-7; no reliable D call. This CDR3 is built from 14 residues. Germline loops: CDR1 SGHAT, CDR2 FQNNGV. With 8 bases removed from V and 7 bases from J, the gap between germline ends came to 21 bases. The CDR3 nucleotides are TGTGCCAGCGCCCCCTTGACGGGCAATCTTGAGCAGTACTTC. Its translation is CASAPLTGNLEQYF.

This clone was observed a handful of times. The gene calls are TRBV5-1 and TRBJ1-2; D gene ambiguous. Germline loops: CDR1 SGHRS, CDR2 YFSETQ. V gave up 5 bases and J gave up 5 bases, with 13 bases separating them. This CDR3 contains 13 residues. Written as DNA, the CDR3 is TGCGCCAGCAGTCAAGGTGGCACATATGGCTACACCTTC. It specifies CASSQGGTYGYTF.

The chain combines TRBV7-8 with TRBJ2-1; D call uncertain. CDR1 and CDR2 from the germline V gene are SGHVS and FQNEAQ. The ends were cut back, 0 bases at V and 0 bases at J, with 9 bases in the middle. The CDR3 length is 16 residues. The CDR3 nucleotides read TGTGCCAGCAGCTTAGCGGGCCGTAGCTCCTACAATGAGCAGTTCTTC. Translation gives CASSLAGRSSYNEQFF.

The J gene is TRBJ2-5, the V gene TRBV5-1, with a possible D match to TRBD2 (6 bases). This CDR3 contains 15 residues. Germline CDR1 SGHRS, CDR2 YFSETQ. V was clipped by 2 bases and J by 3 bases, with 14 bases between them. The CDR3 nucleotides read TGCGCCAGCAGCTTTGGAGGGGCAGAAAAAGAGACCCAGTACTTC. It specifies CASSFGGAEKETQYF. Full variable domain (missing parts from reference TRBV5-1 and TRBJ2-5): KAGVTQTPRYLIKTRGQQVTLSCSPISGHRSVSWYQQTPGQGLQFLFEYFSETQRNKGNFPGRFSGRQFSNSRSEMNVSTLELGDSALYLCASSFGGAEKETQYFGPGTRLLVL.

The V and J genes are TRBV28 and TRBJ1-4; maybe TRBD1 (5 bases). CDR3 length equals 15 residues. Deletions cut 2 bases from V and 8 bases from J, with 15 bases between. Germline values: CDR1 MDHEN, CDR2 SYDVKM. Here the CDR3 DNA reads TGTGCCAGCAGTTTAATTTCGGGGGTTGTCGAAAAACTGTTTTTT. Translated, it gives CASSLISGVVEKLFF.